This T cell receptor (beta chain) was identified in a study of OX40 agonist ivuxolimab in advanced cancers. Study overall: Ivuxolimab was administered intravenously to patients at 0.01 to 10 mg/kg every 2 weeks. Past anti-PD-1, anti-PD-L1 or anti-CTLA-4 therapy was accepted, and 40% had received some. Three individuals attained partial responses, comprising one hepatocellular carcinoma case and two cutaneous melanoma cases.

Generated by immunoSEQ multiplex PCR, the TCRdb table keeps only in-frame clones and is missing some. The sample records around 48,000 clones, approximately 84% being singletons. Study-wide results and limits: A proportion of nonresponders additionally exhibited low normalized T-cell clonal expansion.

On this clone itself: Its antigen is as yet unknown.

The germline V gene has CDR1 LNHNV and CDR2 YYDKDF (reference sequence). V gave up 4 bases and J gave up 1 base, with 14 bases separating them. The CDR3 has 16 residues. J is TRBJ1-5 and V is TRBV15; a possible D gene is TRBD1 (6 bases). The TCR sequence derives from an adult with an advanced solid tumor such as melanoma, head and neck, liver or kidney cancer. Here the sequenced sample was CD4+ or CD8+ T cells sorted from blood, taken in a trial of the OX40 agonist ivuxolimab. The CDR3 loop reads CATSTRWQGSNQPQHF. The DNA of the CDR3 is TGTGCCACCAGCACCCGTTGGCAGGGGAGCAATCAGCCCCAGCATTTT.